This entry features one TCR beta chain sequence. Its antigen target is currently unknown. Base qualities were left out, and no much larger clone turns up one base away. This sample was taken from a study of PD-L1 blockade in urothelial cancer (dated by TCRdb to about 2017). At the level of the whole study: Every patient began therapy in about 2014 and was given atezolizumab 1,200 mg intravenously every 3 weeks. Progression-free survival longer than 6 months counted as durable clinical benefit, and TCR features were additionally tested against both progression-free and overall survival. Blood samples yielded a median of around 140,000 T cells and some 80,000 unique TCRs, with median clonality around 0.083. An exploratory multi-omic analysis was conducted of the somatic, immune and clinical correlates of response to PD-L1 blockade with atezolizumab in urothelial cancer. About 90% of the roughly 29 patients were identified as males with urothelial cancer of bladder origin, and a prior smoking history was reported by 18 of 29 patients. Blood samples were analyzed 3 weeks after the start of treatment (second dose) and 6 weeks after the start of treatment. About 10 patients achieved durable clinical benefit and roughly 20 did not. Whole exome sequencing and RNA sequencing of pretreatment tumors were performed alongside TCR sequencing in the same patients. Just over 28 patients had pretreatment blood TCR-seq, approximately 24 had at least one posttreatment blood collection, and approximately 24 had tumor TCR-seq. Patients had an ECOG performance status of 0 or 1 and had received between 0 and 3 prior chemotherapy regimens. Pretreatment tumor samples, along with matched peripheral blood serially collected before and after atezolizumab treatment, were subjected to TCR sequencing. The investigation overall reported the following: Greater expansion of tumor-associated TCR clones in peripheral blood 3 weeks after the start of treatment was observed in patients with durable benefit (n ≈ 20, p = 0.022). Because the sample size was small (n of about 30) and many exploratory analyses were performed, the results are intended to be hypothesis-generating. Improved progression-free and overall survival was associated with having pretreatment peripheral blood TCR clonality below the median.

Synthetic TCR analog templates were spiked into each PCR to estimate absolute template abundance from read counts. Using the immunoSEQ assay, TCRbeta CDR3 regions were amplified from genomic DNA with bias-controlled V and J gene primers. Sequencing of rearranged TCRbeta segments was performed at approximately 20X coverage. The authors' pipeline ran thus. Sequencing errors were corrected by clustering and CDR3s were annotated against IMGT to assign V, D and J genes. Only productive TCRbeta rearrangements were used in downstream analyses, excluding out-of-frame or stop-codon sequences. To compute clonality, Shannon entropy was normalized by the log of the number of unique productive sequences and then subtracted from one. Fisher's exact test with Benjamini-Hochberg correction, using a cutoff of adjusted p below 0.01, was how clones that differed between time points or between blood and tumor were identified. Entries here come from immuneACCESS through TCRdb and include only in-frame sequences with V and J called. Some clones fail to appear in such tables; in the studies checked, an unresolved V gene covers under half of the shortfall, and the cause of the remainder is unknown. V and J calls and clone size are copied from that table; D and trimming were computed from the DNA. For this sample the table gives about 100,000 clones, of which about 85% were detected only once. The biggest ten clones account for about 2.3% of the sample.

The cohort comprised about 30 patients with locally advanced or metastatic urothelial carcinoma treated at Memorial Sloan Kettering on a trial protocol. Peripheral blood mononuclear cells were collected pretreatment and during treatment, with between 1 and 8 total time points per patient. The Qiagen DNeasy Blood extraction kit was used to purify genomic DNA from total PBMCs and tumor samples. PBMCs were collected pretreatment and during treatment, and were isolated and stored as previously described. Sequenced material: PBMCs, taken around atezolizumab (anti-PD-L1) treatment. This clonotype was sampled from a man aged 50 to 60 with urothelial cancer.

DNA sequence: TGTGCCAGCAGCCCATTCCCAAGGTCGGGACTAGCGGGAGATACGCAGTATTTT. Translated, it gives CASSPFPRSGLAGDTQYF. This sequence uses TRBV7-2 and TRBJ2-3; 12 bases in between match TRBD2. From the germline V gene, CDR1 is SGHTA and CDR2 is FQGNSA. Germline trimming amounts to 5 bases on V and 5 bases on J, with 14 as the count of junction bases outside the gene matches. The CDR3 holds 18 amino acids from the cysteine to the phenylalanine. CDR3 DNA only is kept here, 54 bases in frame from base 1.